This TCR beta chain was obtained from a study of shared clonotypes between healthy human individuals. V lost 4 bases and J 0 bases, leaving 10 bases between the germline ends. CDR3 length equals 15 residues. Germline CDR1 and CDR2: LNHDA and SQIVND (reference sequence). The repertoire was sequenced with immunoSEQ multiplex PCR; TCRdb's copy has only in-frame clones and lacks some. This sample has about 1.1 million clones; 70% to 80% occur once, and the top ten carry more than 0.5%. At least ten counts were recorded for this clone. Sequenced material: memory CD4+ T cells from PBMCs. Specified subset: CD45RA-negative fraction. This TCR was recovered from a man aged 18 to 35 in good health. Some clones in this sample may be carry-over from other donors' samples. The chain recombines TRBV19 with TRBJ1-3; D gene uncertain. CDR3 loop: CASSKLVYSGNTIYF. CDR3 in DNA: TGTGCCAGTAGTAAACTGGTTTACTCTGGAAACACCATATATTTT.